This section outlines one TCR beta chain sequence together with its context. Its antigen is still unknown. Once sorted, every population was more than 95% pure. The study reverse transcribed the entire isolated RNA, so it sequenced expressed TCRB transcripts. TCRdb's table, derived via immunoSEQ multiplex PCR, lists solely in-frame clones and lacks some. The table includes under 450,000 clones, approximately 16% detected once. The record originates from a study of beta chain features in type 1 diabetes. Study information: Age and gender were similar between patients and healthy donors, as were cell yields.

Notes on the study in general: Small HLA sub-analyses could not settle whether HLA shapes TCRB rearrangement.

Germline CDR1 is SEHNR and CDR2 is FQNEAQ (reference sequence). The CDR3 totals 16 residues. Deletions cut 3 bases from V and 6 bases from J, with 21 bases between. The sequence was obtained from a young woman in good health. The sequenced sample consisted of naive CD4+ T cells from blood. The rearrangement joins TRBV7-9 to TRBJ2-7; D is possibly TRBD2 (5 bases). The CDR3 sequence: CASSLMDSTPPLEQYF. CDR3 coding DNA: TGTGCCAGCAGCTTGATGGACTCCACCCCACCGCTCGAGCAGTACTTC.